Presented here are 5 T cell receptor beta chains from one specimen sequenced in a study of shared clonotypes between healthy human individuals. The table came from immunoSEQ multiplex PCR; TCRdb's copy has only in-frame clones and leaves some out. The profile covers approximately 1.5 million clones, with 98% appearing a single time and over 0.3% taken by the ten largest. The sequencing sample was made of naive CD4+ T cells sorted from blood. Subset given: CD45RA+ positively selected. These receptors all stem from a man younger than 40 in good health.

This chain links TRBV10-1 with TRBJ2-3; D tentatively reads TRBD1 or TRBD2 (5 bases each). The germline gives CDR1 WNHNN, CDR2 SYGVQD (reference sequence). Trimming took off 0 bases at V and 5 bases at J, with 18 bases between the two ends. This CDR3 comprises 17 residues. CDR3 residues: CASSESGRGLVKDTQYF. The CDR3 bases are TGCGCCAGCAGTGAGTCCGGTCGGGGCCTCGTAAAAGATACGCAGTATTTT.

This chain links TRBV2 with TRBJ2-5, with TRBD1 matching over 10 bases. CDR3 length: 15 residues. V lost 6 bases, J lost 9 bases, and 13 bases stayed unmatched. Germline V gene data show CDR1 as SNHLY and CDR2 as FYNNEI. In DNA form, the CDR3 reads TGTGCCAGCAGCCAAAAGGGACAGGGGCCAGGGGCCCAGTACTTC. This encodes CASSQKGQGPGAQYF. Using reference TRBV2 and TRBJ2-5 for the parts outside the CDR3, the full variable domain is EPEVTQTPSHQVTQMGQEVILRCVPISNHLYFYWYRQILGQKVEFLVSFYNNEISEKSEIFDDQFSVERPDGSNFTLKIRSTKLEDSAMYFCASSQKGQGPGAQYFGPGTRLLVL.

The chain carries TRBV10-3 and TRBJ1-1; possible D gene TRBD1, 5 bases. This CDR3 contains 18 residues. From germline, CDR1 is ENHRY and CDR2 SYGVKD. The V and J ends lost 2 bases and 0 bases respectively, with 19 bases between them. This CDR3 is CAISERLSGAAMNTEAFF. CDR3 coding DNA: TGTGCCATCAGTGAGCGGTTAAGCGGGGCGGCCATGAACACTGAAGCTTTCTTT.

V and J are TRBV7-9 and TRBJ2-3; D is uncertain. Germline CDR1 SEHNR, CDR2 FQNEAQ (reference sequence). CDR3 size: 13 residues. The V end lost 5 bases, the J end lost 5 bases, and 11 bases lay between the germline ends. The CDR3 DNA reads TGTGCCAGCAGCCACGCAACCGGAGATACGCAGTATTTT. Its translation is CASSHATGDTQYF.

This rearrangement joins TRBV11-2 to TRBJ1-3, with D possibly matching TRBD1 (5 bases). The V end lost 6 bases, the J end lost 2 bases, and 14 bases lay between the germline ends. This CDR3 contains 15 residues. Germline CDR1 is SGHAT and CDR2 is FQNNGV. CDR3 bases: TGTGCCAGCAGACCCGTGGGGGACCCTGGAAACACCATATATTTT. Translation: CASRPVGDPGNTIYF.